Below, 21 T cell receptor beta chains from the same sample are listed, as sequenced in a study of blood T cell repertoires in COVID-19. Sequencing was performed with immunoSEQ multiplex PCR; in TCRdb, only in-frame clones are kept and a portion is missing. The sample includes just over 350,000 clones, about 90% of them seen just once. Sequences were obtained from PBMCs or T cells enriched from blood (not recorded which). Receptors were obtained from a woman in her twenties or thirties who had recovered from COVID-19.

The CDR3 DNA sequence: TGTGCCAGTAGCACCAGAGCGGGAGAGAGCGGACCCTACGAGCAGTACTTC. Its translation is CASSTRAGESGPYEQYF. V usage is TRBV19 and J usage is TRBJ2-7, with 8 bases identical to TRBD2. This CDR3 comprises 17 residues. Germline assignment: CDR1 LNHDA and CDR2 SQIVND (reference sequence). V was clipped by 6 bases and J by 2 bases; unmatched bases: 15.

V usage is TRBV5-1 and J usage is TRBJ1-4; D is ambiguous. CDR1 and CDR2 (germline): SGHRS, YFSETQ. This CDR3 region has 16 residues. The V end was cut by 0 bases, the J end by 8 bases, with 17 bases between. The CDR3 nucleotides read TGCGCCAGCAGCTTGGCCCCCGCCCCCGCCCGGGAAAAACTGTTTTTT. This encodes CASSLAPAPAREKLFF.

The genes are TRBV7-2 and TRBJ2-1; 9 bases map to TRBD2. Germline assignment: CDR1 SGHTA and CDR2 FQGNSA. The CDR3 is made up of 16 amino acids. V was clipped by 5 bases and J by 5 bases; unmatched bases: 10. CDR3 residues: CASSTFLAGGHNEQFF. Written as DNA, the CDR3 is TGTGCCAGCAGCACTTTCCTCGCGGGGGGGCACAATGAGCAGTTCTTC.

This chain joins TRBV28 and TRBJ2-7, with TRBD1 identical over 7 bases. With V trimmed by 3 bases and J by 5 bases, 10 bases remained unmatched. This CDR3 contains 15 residues. Germline-derived CDR1 and CDR2 are MDHEN and SYDVKM. The CDR3 DNA reads as TGTGCCAGCAGTTTCTTAGACAGGGTTCTTGACGAGCAGTACTTC. Translated: CASSFLDRVLDEQYF.

CDR3 sequence: CASSQRAQTGTEAFF. The CDR3 region has the DNA TGTGCCAGCAGCCAGAGGGCCCAAACCGGGACTGAAGCTTTCTTT. The V call is TRBV7-9, the J call TRBJ1-1; D gene unclear. The germline gives CDR1 SEHNR, CDR2 FQNEAQ (reference sequence). This CDR3 has 15 amino acids. Between the trimmed V and J ends, which lost 5 bases and 5 bases, there was a span of 18 bases.

This chain joins TRBV13 and TRBJ1-4; D is ambiguous. The CDR3 loop spans 12 amino acids. The germline V and J ends were trimmed by 8 bases and 4 bases, with 8 bases remaining between them. The germline CDR1 and CDR2 sequences are PRHDT and FYEKMQ (reference sequence). The CDR3 DNA sequence: TGTGCCAGCGGGCGGGTTAATGAAAAACTGTTTTTT. It is translated as CASGRVNEKLFF.

The genes are TRBV11-2 and TRBJ2-2; no clear D gene. V was clipped by 5 bases and J by 4 bases, with 11 bases between them. The CDR3 covers 14 residues. The germline V gene has CDR1 SGHAT and CDR2 FQNNGV. CDR3 in DNA: TGTGCCAGCAGCCCAGTGCGGAGCACCGGGGAGCTGTTTTTT. This gives the protein CASSPVRSTGELFF.

J is TRBJ2-1 and V is TRBV28; weak D call: TRBD1 (5 bases). Between the trimmed V and J ends, which lost 6 bases and 5 bases, there was a span of 11 bases. Germline values: CDR1 MDHEN, CDR2 SYDVKM. The CDR3 totals 13 residues. DNA of the CDR3: TGTGCCAGCAGCTGGCAGGGAAACAATGAGCAGTTCTTC. Translating gives CASSWQGNNEQFF.

The DNA for the CDR3 is TGTGCCACCAGCAGGGCCGGGACAGGGGCTTACAATGAGCAGTTCTTC. Translated, it gives CATSRAGTGAYNEQFF. V and J are TRBV15 and TRBJ2-1, with TRBD1 matching over 10 bases. The germline V gene encodes CDR1 LNHNV and CDR2 YYDKDF (reference sequence). The CDR3 contains 16 residues. The V and J ends lost 3 bases and 4 bases, in that order; junction bases with no gene match: 6.

The J gene is TRBJ2-3, the V gene TRBV6-5; 8 nucleotides line up with TRBD1. Trimming at V came to 8 bases and at J to 9 bases, leaving 10 bases not matched to a gene. Germline V CDR1 and CDR2: MNHEY, SVGAGI. The CDR3 contains 13 residues. CDR3 residues: CASLQGAFSTQYF. The CDR3 nucleotides are TGTGCCAGCCTCCAGGGGGCCTTTTCAACGCAGTATTTT.

This chain uses TRBV11-1 with TRBJ1-1; the D is unclear. Germline V lookup: CDR1 SGHAT, CDR2 FQDESV (reference sequence). The V end was cut by 1 base, the J end by 4 bases, with 7 bases between. The CDR3 loop spans 13 amino acids. The CDR3 nucleotides are TGTGCCAGCAGCTTAGGAGTGAGCACTGAAGCTTTCTTT. Translating it yields CASSLGVSTEAFF.

The gene calls are TRBV7-9 and TRBJ1-5; D ambiguous. Germline-derived CDR1 and CDR2 are SEHNR and FQNEAQ (reference sequence). Deletions cut 4 bases from V and 6 bases from J, with 16 bases between. The CDR3 totals 15 residues. The CDR3: CASSSGEGGIQPQHF. The CDR3 coding sequence is TGTGCCAGCAGCTCAGGAGAGGGTGGAATTCAGCCCCAGCATTTT.

The chain employs TRBV11-2 and TRBJ2-1, with 12 bases lining up with TRBD2. The CDR3 consists of 17 residues. In germline, CDR1 is SGHAT, CDR2 FQNNGV. Trimming cost V 4 bases and J 3 bases; bases outside gene matches: 7. In nucleotides, the CDR3 is TGTGCCAGCAGCTCACGACTAGCGGGGGCCGTCTACAATGAGCAGTTCTTC. Amino acid sequence: CASSSRLAGAVYNEQFF.

This clone was counted once. The V call is TRBV18, the J call TRBJ2-7; TRBD2 is a possible D gene (6 bases). The CDR3 has 14 residues. CDR1 KGHSH and CDR2 LQKENI come from the germline V gene. The CDR3 nucleotides read TGTGCAACGGCCCGGGAGAAGCAGGCCTACGAGCAGTACTTC. As protein: CATAREKQAYEQYF.

The J gene is TRBJ2-1, the V gene TRBV12-3 or TRBV12-4; 9 bases map to TRBD1. The CDR3 is made up of 12 amino acids. V was clipped by 5 bases and J by 10 bases; unmatched bases: 3. The CDR3 DNA sequence: TGTGCCAGCAGTACAGGGGGCAGGGAGCAGTTCTTC. Residues: CASSTGGREQFF.

This chain connects TRBV4-1 to TRBJ1-3; D gene ambiguous. Trimming shortened V by 0 bases and J by 2 bases, and 14 bases separated the two germline ends. The CDR3 consists of 17 residues. The germline gives CDR1 MGHRA, CDR2 YSYEKL. The CDR3 protein is CASSQDRETLAGNTIYF. The CDR3 DNA follows: TGCGCCAGCAGCCAAGATAGGGAGACCCTGGCTGGAAACACCATATATTTT.

The V and J genes are TRBV15 and TRBJ1-5, with a possible D match to TRBD1 (6 bases). Trimming stripped 0 bases from V and 3 bases from J, with 15 bases between. The CDR3 extends over 17 amino acids. The germline gives CDR1 LNHNV, CDR2 YYDKDF (reference sequence). CDR3 nucleotide sequence: TGTGCCACCAGCAGAGATAACAGGGCAAACTCCAATCAGCCCCAGCATTTT. This encodes CATSRDNRANSNQPQHF.

The chain recombines TRBV21-1 with TRBJ1-5. TRBV21-1 counts as a pseudogene. CDR3 length: 17 residues. The chain's CDR3 is CASSKAGEGEPNQPQHF. The CDR3 DNA reads as TGTGCCAGCAGCAAAGCGGGGGAGGGGGAGCCTAATCAGCCCCAGCATTTT.

This clone was recorded a few times. The chain combines TRBV4-1 with TRBJ2-7; 8 bases fit TRBD2. After removal of 0 bases from V and 6 bases from J, the junction contained 4 bases not matched to a gene. The CDR3 spans 14 residues. Germline V gives CDR1 MGHRA, CDR2 YSYEKL. The CDR3 region has the DNA TGCGCCAGCAGCCAAGAAGCGGGAGTAAGCGAGCAGTACTTC. Translating it yields CASSQEAGVSEQYF.

The genes are TRBV9 and TRBJ2-3, with 7 nucleotides matching TRBD1. The CDR3 is made up of 16 amino acids. From germline, CDR1 is SGDLS and CDR2 YYNGEE. The V gene end was trimmed by 5 bases and the J gene end by 0 bases; junction bases not matched to a gene: 9. DNA of the CDR3: TGTGCCAGCAGTGACTACGGGACAGAAAGCACAGATACGCAGTATTTT. This gives the protein CASSDYGTESTDTQYF.

This sequence joins TRBV27 and TRBJ1-1; TRBD1 matches at 8 bases. The CDR3 has 14 residues. Germline assignment: CDR1 MNHEY and CDR2 SMNVEV (reference sequence). The ends lost 0 bases at V and 5 bases at J; junction bases unmatched: 2. The CDR3 spells CASSLSGQVTEAFF. DNA of the CDR3: TGTGCCAGCAGTTTATCGGGACAGGTTACTGAAGCTTTCTTT.